This T cell receptor (beta chain) came from a study of neurological immune-mediated disorders. At least ten counts were recorded for this clonotype. Its antigen is not identified. Study-level results: Multiple sclerosis was found to have the least TCR clonal expansion, below healthy controls, and HTLV-1-associated myelopathy the most.

Germline V gene data show CDR1 as SQVTM and CDR2 as ANQGSEA. J lost 4 bases, V lost 7 bases, and 6 bases had no gene match. The length of the CDR3 is 12 residues. The cDNA came from 5'RACE with 10-nucleotide random UMIs. TCRdb ran MiXCR on the 5' RACE reads and lists one entry per CDR3 protein. The sample includes 20,000 to 25,000 distinct CDR3 sequences, under 8.5% of them seen just once. Preparation of the unsorted libraries drew on 2 million PBMCs stored at -80 C. This TCR was recovered from a middle-aged woman in good health. The chain uses TRBV29-1 and TRBJ1-1; 7 nucleotides align to TRBD1. Sequenced: PBMCs. CDR3 DNA sequence: TGCAGCGCAAAAACAGGGGTCACTGAAGCTTTCTTT. Its protein product is CSAKTGVTEAFF.